Listed below are T cell receptor beta chains from one sample, sequenced in a study of blood T cell repertoires in COVID-19. The table came from immunoSEQ multiplex PCR; TCRdb's copy has only in-frame clones and leaves some out. This table has 350,000 or so clones, 80% to 95% appearing once. Sample: PBMCs or T cells enriched from blood (not recorded which). The receptor set was obtained from a woman in her 30s who had recovered from COVID-19. The CDR3 runs from the conserved cysteine through the conserved F or W. Each record gives: clone size, J gene, D gene, V gene, CDR3 protein, CDR3 DNA. D genes are given only for firm matches. Size is omitted from some rows. Given values are once, few, many or a class for expanded clones.

- TRBJ1-2 TRBD1 TRBV7-2 CASSLGRTGGGYTF TGTGCCAGCAGCTTAGGTCGGACAGGGGGCGGCTACACCTTC
- TRBJ2-7 - TRBV11-3 CASSLGVPGQSVQYF TGTGCCAGCAGCTTAGGCGTACCGGGACAATCCGTACAGTACTTC
- TRBJ2-3 - TRBV18 CASSPQTSPYTDTQYF TGTGCCAGCTCACCCCAGACATCACCGTACACAGATACGCAGTATTTT
- TRBJ2-1 TRBD2 TRBV5-3 CARSYRGLAGAPFF TGTGCCAGAAGCTACCGAGGACTAGCGGGAGCCCCGTTCTTC
- TRBJ1-2 - TRBV27 CASSLLAEAFYGYTF TGTGCCAGCAGTTTACTCGCGGAGGCCTTCTATGGCTACACCTTC
once TRBJ2-5 TRBD2 TRBV3-1/TRBV3-2 CASSQDTGLAGEGETQYF TGTGCCAGCAGCCAAGATACTGGACTAGCGGGAGAGGGTGAGACCCAGTACTTC
- TRBJ2-3 TRBD2 TRBV5-1 CASSRTSGGADTQYF TGCGCCAGCAGCCGGACTAGCGGGGGAGCAGATACGCAGTATTTT
- TRBJ2-1 - TRBV24-1 CATKGAGGYNEQFF TGTGCCACCAAGGGAGCGGGCGGTTACAATGAGCAGTTCTTC
- TRBJ2-5 - TRBV7-2 CASSLAARETQYF TGTGCCAGCAGCTTAGCAGCGCGAGAGACCCAGTACTTC
once TRBJ2-5 TRBD2 TRBV5-5 CASSLGGLAGDQETQYF TGTGCCAGCAGCCTCGGGGGACTAGCGGGAGATCAAGAGACCCAGTACTTC
- TRBJ1-1 - TRBV18 CASSPNRVGPTTEAFF TGTGCCAGCTCACCAAACAGGGTCGGTCCCACCACTGAAGCTTTCTTT
- TRBJ2-5 TRBD1 TRBV5-4 CASSFSRGLIKSETQYF TGTGCCAGCAGCTTTTCCAGGGGGCTTATTAAGTCAGAGACCCAGTACTTC
- TRBJ2-7 - TRBV5-1 CASSLSPLSYEQYF TGCGCCAGCAGCTTGTCCCCACTCTCCTACGAGCAGTACTTC
- TRBJ2-5 - TRBV7-2 CASSLSSRADQETQYF TGTGCCAGCAGCTTATCTAGTCGAGCGGATCAAGAGACCCAGTACTTC
- TRBJ1-2 - TRBV28 CASSPSGGDGYTF TGTGCCAGCAGTCCCTCGGGCGGGGACGGCTACACCTTC
- TRBJ1-3 - TRBV11-3 CASGGATGNTIYF TGTGCCAGCGGAGGCGCGACTGGAAACACCATATATTTT
- TRBJ2-3 - TRBV27 CASSLWGPPLDTQYF TGTGCCAGCAGTTTATGGGGCCCGCCATTGGATACGCAGTATTTT
once TRBJ1-4 - TRBV7-6 CASSLVGAFEKLFF TGTGCCAGCAGCTTAGTTGGGGCATTTGAAAAACTGTTTTTT
- TRBJ2-7 - TRBV9 CASSVNTGQGEQYF TGTGCCAGCAGCGTAAATACAGGCCAGGGAGAGCAGTACTTC
- TRBJ2-2 TRBD1 TRBV11-3 CASKGGVGTGELFF TGTGCCAGCAAAGGGGGCGTTGGCACCGGGGAGCTGTTTTTT
- TRBJ2-7 TRBD2 TRBV28 CASSFPSGRNEQYF TGTGCCAGCAGTTTCCCTAGCGGGAGGAACGAGCAGTACTTC
- TRBJ2-1 TRBD2 TRBV24-1 CATSDTSGTRLYNEQFF TGTGCCACCAGTGACACATCCGGGACTAGGCTCTACAATGAGCAGTTCTTC
- TRBJ2-2 TRBD2 TRBV7-2 CASSPLAGGTGELFF TGTGCCAGCAGCCCCCTCGCGGGGGGGACCGGGGAGCTGTTTTTT
- TRBJ1-2 - TRBV7-9 CASSSDSNYGYTF TGTGCCAGCAGCTCGGACAGTAACTATGGCTACACCTTC
- TRBJ2-1 - TRBV12-3/TRBV12-4 CASGPSYEQFF TGTGCCAGCGGCCCTTCCTATGAGCAGTTCTTC
- TRBJ2-2 - TRBV27 CAIASGGSDTGELFF TGTGCCATCGCTTCTGGGGGGAGTGACACCGGGGAGCTGTTTTTT
- TRBJ1-2 TRBD1 TRBV6-1 CASSEPGQGADGYTF TGTGCCAGCAGTGAACCGGGACAGGGGGCCGATGGCTACACCTTC
- TRBJ1-1 TRBD1 TRBV28 CASSLQGASPPRNTEAFF TGTGCCAGCAGTCTACAGGGGGCGTCCCCGCCTCGGAACACTGAAGCTTTCTTT
- TRBJ2-1 - TRBV12-5 CASGLDRLGRDNEQFF TGTGCTAGTGGTTTGGACCGACTAGGACGGGACAATGAGCAGTTCTTC
- TRBJ2-1 - TRBV5-6 CASSLSGALTPSYNEQFF TGTGCCAGCAGCTTGTCAGGGGCCCTTACCCCATCCTACAATGAGCAGTTCTTC
- TRBJ2-1 - TRBV24-1 CATSDRLAVRPDEQFF TGTGCCACCAGTGATCGATTAGCGGTTCGGCCCGATGAGCAGTTCTTC
- TRBJ1-1 - TRBV6-2/TRBV6-3 CASSYGGPAFF TGTGCCAGCAGTTACGGAGGGCCGGCTTTCTTT
- TRBJ1-2 TRBD1 TRBV30 CAWTGGNYGYTF TGTGCCTGGACAGGGGGAAACTATGGCTACACCTTC
- TRBJ2-5 - TRBV4-1 CASSPLSRDQETQYF TGCGCCAGCAGCCCCCTAAGCAGGGATCAAGAGACCCAGTACTTC
- TRBJ1-1 TRBD1 TRBV7-2 CASSPDRGFEAFF TGTGCCAGCAGCCCAGACAGGGGGTTTGAAGCTTTCTTT
- TRBJ2-7 - TRBV7-3 CASSPSLAPEQYF TGTGCCAGCAGCCCGTCCCTAGCGCCCGAGCAGTACTTC
- TRBJ2-2 - TRBV5-1 CASSGPNTGELFF TGCGCCAGCAGCGGGCCGAACACCGGGGAGCTGTTTTTT